The 30 T cell receptor beta chains reported below all come from one sample, sequenced in a study of blood T cell repertoires in COVID-19. This table comes from immunoSEQ multiplex PCR, and its TCRdb copy is limited to in-frame clones, with some not included. The data show 80,000 to 100,000 clones, roughly 82% seen once. Sequenced material: peripheral blood. The receptors come from a man between 65 and 79 years old with active or convalescent COVID-19.

The V gene is TRBV13, the J gene TRBJ2-2, with TRBD2 as a possible D gene (6 bases). V lost 6 bases and J 5 bases, leaving 10 bases between the germline ends. There are 13 residues in the CDR3. Germline CDR1 reads PRHDT; CDR2 reads FYEKMQ (reference sequence). As DNA, the CDR3 is TGTGCCAGCAGACTAGCATGGACCGGGGAGCTGTTTTTT. Protein: CASRLAWTGELFF.

This chain connects TRBV5-1 to TRBJ1-4; D perhaps matches TRBD1 (5 bases). The CDR3 runs 16 residues. Trimming removed 4 bases at V and 7 bases at J, with 20 bases between. Germline loops: CDR1 SGHRS, CDR2 YFSETQ. CDR3 in amino acids: CASSPATSGGAEKLFF. Written as DNA, the CDR3 is TGCGCCAGCAGCCCGGCGACATCAGGTGGGGCTGAAAAACTGTTTTTT.

The V call is TRBV7-6, the J call TRBJ2-2; TRBD2 is a possible D gene (5 bases). V was clipped by 5 bases and J by 5 bases, with 18 bases between them. Germline assignment: CDR1 SGHVS and CDR2 FNYEAQ. This CDR3 is built from 16 residues. The CDR3 protein is CASSLKVISGTGELFF. CDR3 bases: TGTGCCAGCAGCCTTAAGGTGATATCGGGGACCGGGGAGCTGTTTTTT.

V gene TRBV13 combines with J gene TRBJ1-2, with 8 nucleotides matching TRBD1. The CDR3 consists of 13 residues. Germline V gene lookup returns CDR1 PRHDT and CDR2 FYEKMQ (reference sequence). Unmatched junction bases numbered 3, after V lost 2 bases and J lost 7 bases. CDR3 DNA sequence: TGTGCCAGCAGCTTACAGGGGGCAGTTGGCTACACCTTC. Protein sequence: CASSLQGAVGYTF.

The chain combines TRBV5-5 with TRBJ2-2, with a weak D call TRBD2 (6 bases). Germline loops: CDR1 SGHKS, CDR2 YYEKEE (reference sequence). V dropped 2 bases and J dropped 5 bases, with 13 bases sitting between them. There are 15 residues in the CDR3. CDR3 loop: CASSLASGETGELFF. CDR3 DNA sequence: TGTGCCAGCAGCTTAGCTTCGGGGGAGACCGGGGAGCTGTTTTTT.

The CDR3 reads CASSQDQGTSLTDTQYF. The CDR3 DNA is TGCGCCAGCAGCCAAGATCAGGGTACCTCCCTCACAGATACGCAGTATTTT. The rearrangement joins TRBV4-1 to TRBJ2-3; D is possibly TRBD1 (5 bases). V dropped 0 bases and J dropped 2 bases, with 15 bases sitting between them. CDR3 length: 17 amino acids. Germline V gene data show CDR1 as MGHRA and CDR2 as YSYEKL.

The chain recombines TRBV5-1 with TRBJ1-2, with 12 nucleotides matching TRBD1. Germline V lookup: CDR1 SGHRS, CDR2 YFSETQ. V trimming: 4 bases; J trimming: 2 bases; junction bases outside the gene matches: 9. This CDR3 is 17 amino acids long. CDR3 sequence reads: CASSTGQGANLNYGYTF. The CDR3 DNA reads TGCGCCAGCAGCACGGGACAGGGGGCGAATTTGAACTATGGCTACACCTTC.

The rearrangement uses TRBV3-1 (or the pseudogene TRBV3-2) and TRBJ1-4; D is perhaps TRBD1 (5 bases). Trimming took 0 bases from V and 4 from J, leaving 12 bases between them. This CDR3 spans 16 amino acids. Germline lookup yields CDR1 LGHDT and CDR2 YNNKEL (reference sequence). The CDR3 region is CASSQDEVGGNEKLFF. DNA for the CDR3: TGTGCCAGCAGCCAAGACGAGGTGGGGGGTAATGAAAAACTGTTTTTT.

The chain joins TRBV10-3 to TRBJ2-5; 11 nucleotides match TRBD1. V shed 7 bases and J 5 bases; nucleotides not matched to a gene: 3. Germline loops: CDR1 ENHRY, CDR2 SYGVKD. The CDR3 extends over 13 amino acids. The CDR3 sequence is CAIKDRGHETQYF. The CDR3 bases are TGTGCCATCAAGGACAGGGGGCATGAGACCCAGTACTTC.

This chain connects TRBV23-1 to TRBJ1-1; no reliable D call. TRBV23-1 is an open reading frame whose function is uncertain. V gave up 4 bases and J gave up 0 bases, with 6 bases separating them. The CDR3 runs to 13 residues. CDR3 nucleotides: TGCGCCAGCAGTCGAGGGATGAACACTGAAGCTTTCTTT. It codes for CASSRGMNTEAFF.

The rearrangement links TRBV5-8 to TRBJ2-7; D is possibly TRBD1 (5 bases). The CDR3 has 13 amino acids. V lost 2 bases and J lost 4, with 10 bases in between. Germline lookup yields CDR1 SGHTS and CDR2 YDEGEE. The CDR3 spells CASSFSRDYEQYF. As DNA, the CDR3 is TGTGCCAGCAGCTTTAGCAGGGATTACGAGCAGTACTTC.

The V call is TRBV5-1, the J call TRBJ1-1, with D unresolved. The CDR3 covers 18 residues. The ends were cut back, 0 bases at V and 1 base at J, with 19 bases in the middle. CDR1 is SGHRS and CDR2 is YFSETQ in the germline V gene. CDR3 residues: CASSLAWPVPQKNTEAFF. Here the CDR3 DNA reads TGCGCCAGCAGCTTGGCCTGGCCAGTCCCACAGAAGAACACTGAAGCTTTCTTT. The full variable domain, in which reference TRBV5-1 and TRBJ1-1 provide the parts outside the CDR3, is KAGVTQTPRYLIKTRGQQVTLSCSPISGHRSVSWYQQTPGQGLQFLFEYFSETQRNKGNFPGRFSGRQFSNSRSEMNVSTLELGDSALYLCASSLAWPVPQKNTEAFFGQGTRLTVV.

This chain links TRBV5-5 with TRBJ1-6; D uncertain. V lost 0 bases, J lost 6 bases, and 10 bases lay in between. Germline CDR1 SGHKS, CDR2 YYEKEE (reference sequence). This CDR3 has 15 residues. Written as DNA, the CDR3 is TGTGCCAGCAGCTTGGGGCTCCTAGGTAATTCACCCCTCCACTTT. The encoded protein is CASSLGLLGNSPLHF.

The genes are TRBV4-1 and TRBJ2-5; D possibly corresponds to TRBD2 (6 bases). The V gene's germline CDR1 is MGHRA and CDR2 YSYEKL. CDR3 length: 16 amino acids. The V end lost 0 bases, the J end lost 5 bases, and 16 bases lay between the germline ends. The DNA for the CDR3 is TGCGCCAGCAGCCAAGAAGGGAGGCGAGGGATCGAGACCCAGTACTTC. Its protein product is CASSQEGRRGIETQYF.

This clone was detected once. The rearrangement links TRBV18 to TRBJ2-7; 7 positions agree with TRBD1. CDR3 size: 15 residues. The germline V gene encodes CDR1 KGHSH and CDR2 LQKENI. V was pared by 3 bases and J by 7 bases, with 12 bases of the junction left unmatched. The DNA for the CDR3 is TGTGCCAGCTCACCCCCCGCCGGGACAGTCGGAGAGCAGTACTTC. It yields the protein CASSPPAGTVGEQYF.

V usage is TRBV18 and J usage is TRBJ2-7, with D hard to call. The V gene lost 2 bases and the J gene lost 2 bases, with 7 bases spanning the gap. Germline values: CDR1 KGHSH, CDR2 LQKENI. The CDR3 covers 13 residues. This CDR3 reads CASSPGPTYEQYF. The CDR3 DNA follows: TGTGCCAGCTCACCAGGGCCGACCTACGAGCAGTACTTC.

The genes are TRBV5-4 and TRBJ2-3; 12 bases map to TRBD2. This CDR3 has 15 residues. The V and J ends lost 9 bases and 2 bases, in that order; junction bases with no gene match: 7. Germline CDR1 SGHNT, CDR2 YYREEE (reference sequence). The CDR3: CATSSGGAHTDTQYF. The CDR3 DNA reads TGTGCCACGTCTAGCGGGGGGGCTCACACAGATACGCAGTATTTT.

The chain joins TRBV5-1 to TRBJ2-1; TRBD2 matches 10 bases. V lost 4 bases to trimming and J lost 9 bases; unmatched junction nucleotides: 7. The CDR3 consists of 14 residues. Germline lookup yields CDR1 SGHRS and CDR2 YFSETQ. The CDR3 loop reads CASSHLAGDGEQFF. The CDR3 region has the DNA TGCGCCAGCAGCCACCTAGCGGGGGATGGTGAGCAGTTCTTC.

This clone was picked up many times. The chain carries TRBV5-5 and TRBJ2-7, with 8 nucleotides matching TRBD2. V lost 1 base and J lost 6; bases outside the gene matches: 6. CDR1 and CDR2 (germline): SGHKS, YYEKEE (reference sequence). CDR3 length equals 14 residues. The CDR3 region is CASSLRGGPSEQYF. The CDR3 region has the DNA TGTGCCAGCAGCTTGCGGGGGGGGCCATCCGAGCAGTACTTC.

The count of this clone is one. CDR3 coding DNA: TGTGCCAGCAGTTTAGCGGGGGGGATATACAATGAGCAGTTCTTC. It yields the protein CASSLAGGIYNEQFF. J is TRBJ2-1 and V is TRBV5-4; 11 nucleotides line up with TRBD2. Germline V gives CDR1 SGHNT, CDR2 YYREEE (reference sequence). With V trimmed by 5 bases and J by 4 bases, 5 bases remained unmatched. The CDR3 is 15 amino acids.

The chain has TRBV5-6 and TRBJ2-5; a weak D match, TRBD2 (6 bases). V was cut by 0 bases and J by 5 bases, with 11 bases left in between. There are 14 residues in the CDR3. In germline, CDR1 is SGHDT, CDR2 YYEEEE. For the CDR3, the DNA is TGTGCCAGCAGCTTGGGTAGTGCGGGGGAGACCCAGTACTTC. It translates to CASSLGSAGETQYF.

The CDR3 DNA reads as TGTGCCAGCAGCACCGGACACCTCACAGATACGCAGTATTTT. Translated, it gives CASSTGHLTDTQYF. The rearrangement joins TRBV7-6 to TRBJ2-3; weak D call: TRBD1 (5 bases). This CDR3 has 14 residues. CDR1 is SGHVS and CDR2 is FNYEAQ in the germline V gene. V was cut by 5 bases and J by 2 bases, with 11 bases left in between.

This clone came up once. This chain joins TRBV7-2 and TRBJ2-7; TRBD2 matches 7 bases. V shed 4 bases and J 2 bases; nucleotides not matched to a gene: 11. In germline, CDR1 is SGHTA, CDR2 FQGNSA. The CDR3 extends over 16 amino acids. This CDR3 reads CASSSIIASGTYEQYF. CDR3 DNA: TGTGCCAGCAGCTCCATCATAGCTAGCGGAACCTACGAGCAGTACTTC.

V gene TRBV25-1 combines with J gene TRBJ2-7, with 9 bases identical to TRBD1. The germline V gene has CDR1 MGHDK and CDR2 SYGVNS. Trimming removed 3 bases from V and 8 bases from J; junction bases left unmatched: 11. The CDR3 loop spans 15 amino acids. The CDR3 nucleotides are TGTGCCAGCAGTGATTTGGGAGGGACAGGGAATCAGCAGTACTTC. It codes for CASSDLGGTGNQQYF.

With regard to this clone: Mismatch with germline at one junction end may stem from a read error. V and J are TRBV7-7 and TRBJ2-5, with D perhaps TRBD2 (5 bases). Germline-derived CDR1 and CDR2 are SSHAT and FNYEAQ (reference sequence). The CDR3 spans 14 residues. The CDR3 loop reads CASSLAGGRETQYF. In nucleotides, the CDR3 is TGTGCTAGCAGCTTAGCCGGAGGTAGAGAGACCCAGTACTTC. The full variable domain, completed using reference TRBV7-7 and TRBJ2-5, is GAGVSQSPRYKVTKRGQDVTLRCDPISSHATLYWYQQALGQGPEFLTYFNYEAQPDKSGLPSDRFSAERPEGSISTLTIQRTEQRDSAMYRCASSLAGGRETQYFGPGTRLLVL.

The CDR3 sequence: CASNTNTDTQYF. In DNA form, the CDR3 reads TGTGCCAGCAACACTAACACAGATACGCAGTATTTT. The chain joins TRBV6-5 to TRBJ2-3, with unresolved D. In germline, CDR1 is MNHEY, CDR2 SVGAGI. V was pared by 7 bases and J by 2 bases, with 7 bases between. The CDR3 totals 12 residues.

The chain carries TRBV27 and TRBJ2-4, with D hard to call. Germline-derived CDR1 and CDR2 are MNHEY and SMNVEV (reference sequence). The CDR3 spans 13 residues. V lost 2 bases and J lost 8, with 10 bases in between. CDR3 amino acids: CASSLQAWDIQYF. The CDR3 DNA sequence: TGTGCCAGCAGTTTACAGGCTTGGGACATTCAGTACTTC.

Relative to its sample, this clone is medium-sized. V usage is TRBV4-1 and J usage is TRBJ1-1; D might be TRBD1 (5 bases). V lost 0 bases to trimming and J lost 0 bases, with 11 bases between them. Germline CDR1 and CDR2: MGHRA and YSYEKL. The CDR3 extends over 16 amino acids. The CDR3 spells CASSQDGSRVNTEAFF. In nucleotides, the CDR3 is TGCGCCAGCAGCCAAGATGGAAGCAGGGTGAACACTGAAGCTTTCTTT.

The chain uses TRBV3-1 (or the pseudogene TRBV3-2) and TRBJ2-2; possible D gene TRBD1, 5 bases. Germline loops: CDR1 LGHDT, CDR2 YNNKEL (reference sequence). The CDR3 consists of 16 residues. Trimming shortened V by 2 bases and J by 7 bases, and 17 bases separated the two germline ends. CDR3 amino acids: CASSQPDSLGIGELFF. As DNA, the CDR3 is TGTGCCAGCAGCCAACCCGACAGCTTGGGAATCGGGGAGCTGTTTTTT.

The chain uses TRBV4-1 and TRBJ1-5, with 10 bases aligning to TRBD1. V gave up 3 bases and J gave up 0 bases; unmatched junction bases: 11. The CDR3 spans 19 residues. Germline CDR1 is MGHRA and CDR2 is YSYEKL. In DNA, the CDR3 is TGCGCCAGCAGCCAGGAGAGGACAGGGGGGATTGTTAGCAATCAGCCCCAGCATTTT. Amino acids: CASSQERTGGIVSNQPQHF.